This T cell receptor beta chain was identified in a study of shared clonotypes between healthy human individuals. Researchers ran the assay at a deep level. Libraries were prepared by immunoSEQ multiplex PCR; TCRdb keeps only in-frame clonotypes and omits some of them. In the table there are about 2 million clones, over 85% of which are singletons. Findings and caveats of the study: Naive CD4 clonotype sharing across a few donors was about 5%.

Participating donors were healthy, HIV-negative adults free of recent acute infections or vaccinations. Points on this clone: The target antigen is unknown.

Sequenced input: naive CD4+ T cells sorted from blood. The subset was: CD45RA+ positively selected. The clonotype was recovered from a man aged 18 to 29 in good health.

Here the CDR3 reads CASSLSQGTNTEAFF. As DNA, the CDR3 is TGTGCCAGCAGCTTATCCCAGGGAACAAACACTGAAGCTTTCTTT. This chain uses TRBV11-2 with TRBJ1-1; D is perhaps TRBD1 (5 bases). CDR1 and CDR2 (germline): SGHAT, FQNNGV. The CDR3 length is 15 residues. Trimming shortened V by 2 bases and J by 2 bases, and 12 bases separated the two germline ends.